This is a list of T cell receptor beta chains from one sample in a study of shared clonotypes between healthy human individuals. Libraries were prepared by immunoSEQ multiplex PCR; TCRdb keeps only in-frame clonotypes and omits some of them. The profile shows about 980,000 clones, 76% of them singletons. Sequenced input: memory CD4+ T cells sorted from blood. These receptors were taken from a man aged 18 to 30 in good health. Each CDR3 is given with its conserved first and last residue. The D gene is left open where the match is weak. Only part of the rows carry a size: once, few, many, or a class if the clone is expanded.

TRBD2	NA	TRBV19	TRBJ2-3	CASSTTGGPTDTQYF	TGTGCCAGTAGTACAACGGGAGGGCCAACAGATACGCAGTATTTT
NA	NA	TRBV10-1	TRBJ2-7	CASSPNPYEQYF	TGCGCCAGCAGTCCGAATCCCTACGAGCAGTACTTC
TRBD2	NA	TRBV6-1	TRBJ2-7	CASSEKLAGVRYEQYF	TGTGCCAGCAGTGAAAAACTAGCGGGAGTGAGATACGAGCAGTACTTC
TRBD1	NA	TRBV5-6	TRBJ1-4	CASSLLDRDSNEKLFF	TGTGCCAGCAGCCTCCTTGACAGGGATTCTAATGAAAAACTGTTTTTT
NA	NA	TRBV5-6	TRBJ1-6	CASSFRESSPLHF	TGTGCCAGCAGCTTCAGGGAAAGTTCACCCCTCCACTTT
NA	NA	TRBV28	TRBJ1-1	CASSLQVVMNTEAFF	TGTGCCAGCAGTTTACAGGTTGTCATGAACACTGAAGCTTTCTTT
TRBD1	NA	TRBV28	TRBJ1-2	CASSLPPGQGYGYTF	TGTGCCAGCAGTTTACCCCCCGGACAGGGGTACGGCTACACCTTC
TRBD1	NA	TRBV19	TRBJ1-5	CASSTGQGSNQPQHF	TGTGCCAGTAGTACCGGACAGGGGAGCAATCAGCCCCAGCATTTT
NA	NA	TRBV9	TRBJ1-4	CASSPRRDVNEKLFF	TGTGCCAGCAGCCCCCGGCGGGACGTTAATGAAAAACTGTTTTTT
TRBD1	once	TRBV11-2	TRBJ2-7	CASSRGQGAYEQYF	TGTGCCAGCAGCCGCGGACAGGGGGCCTACGAGCAGTACTTC
TRBD1	NA	TRBV6-1	TRBJ2-5	CASRNRDRGETQYF	TGTGCCAGCAGAAACCGGGACAGGGGTGAGACCCAGTACTTC
NA	NA	TRBV4-1	TRBJ1-2	CASSQQKGGRQANYGYTF	TGCGCCAGCAGCCAACAAAAAGGAGGCAGACAAGCTAACTATGGCTACACCTTC
TRBD2	NA	TRBV7-7	TRBJ2-2	CASSSAGAGGELFF	TGTGCTAGCAGCTCCGCGGGAGCGGGCGGGGAGCTGTTTTTT
NA	few	TRBV30	TRBJ1-3	CAWTMGGSGNTIYF	TGTGCCTGGACCATGGGGGGGTCTGGAAACACCATATATTTT
TRBD2	NA	TRBV6-1	TRBJ2-3	CASSEWRGAVDTQYF	TGTGCCAGCAGTGAGTGGCGGGGGGCGGTAGATACGCAGTATTTT
NA	NA	TRBV10-3	TRBJ2-2	CAIRSTLQGTGELFF	TGTGCCATCAGGAGCACCCTCCAGGGCACCGGGGAGCTGTTTTTT
NA	many	TRBV27	TRBJ2-7	CASSLLGTGYSYEQYF	TGTGCCAGCAGTTTATTAGGCACGGGCTACTCCTACGAGCAGTACTTC
TRBD1	NA	TRBV5-6	TRBJ2-3	CASSFETGQATDTQYF	TGTGCCAGCAGCTTCGAGACGGGACAGGCAACAGATACGCAGTATTTT
NA	NA	TRBV28	TRBJ1-1	CASRGEKKGWSTEAFF	TGTGCCAGCAGAGGGGAAAAAAAGGGATGGAGCACTGAAGCTTTCTTT
TRBD2	few	TRBV5-1	TRBJ2-2	CASSLGPGGTGELFF	TGCGCCAGCAGCTTGGGGCCGGGAGGCACCGGGGAGCTGTTTTTT
TRBD2	NA	TRBV29-1	TRBJ2-4	CSALFRERGQNIQYF	TGCAGCGCCCTGTTTCGGGAGCGGGGGCAAAACATTCAGTACTTC
TRBD2	once	TRBV7-9	TRBJ2-2	CASSQPSGATTGELFF	TGTGCCAGCAGCCAACCTAGCGGGGCAACCACCGGGGAGCTGTTTTTT
NA	NA	TRBV10-2	TRBJ2-4	CASSDFRTVAKNIQYF	TGCGCCAGCAGTGATTTCCGGACGGTAGCCAAAAACATTCAGTACTTC
TRBD1	NA	TRBV6-1	TRBJ1-2	CASSATRQGASNGYTF	TGTGCCAGCAGTGCCACGAGACAGGGGGCGTCGAATGGCTACACCTTC
TRBD1	NA	TRBV7-9	TRBJ2-5	CASSLGTGDQETQYF	TGTGCCAGCAGCTTAGGGACAGGAGACCAAGAGACCCAGTACTTC
NA	NA	TRBV6-6	TRBJ2-3	CASLQVDTQYF	TGTGCCAGCCTGCAAGTAGATACGCAGTATTTT
TRBD1	NA	TRBV5-1	TRBJ2-7	CASSLARTGALYEQYF	TGCGCCAGCAGCTTGGCGAGGACAGGGGCCCTCTACGAGCAGTACTTC
TRBD1	NA	TRBV7-2	TRBJ1-6	CASTDRGSPNSPLHF	TGTGCCAGCACCGACAGGGGCTCCCCTAATTCACCCCTCCACTTT
NA	NA	TRBV28	TRBJ2-3	CASSPSGRPSADTQYF	TGTGCCAGCAGTCCCTCGGGGAGGCCTAGCGCAGATACGCAGTATTTT
NA	NA	TRBV7-9	TRBJ1-2	CASSSQGFLGYTF	TGTGCCAGCAGCTCCCAGGGGTTTTTGGGCTACACCTTC
NA	NA	TRBV5-1	TRBJ2-1	CASSLLWGANNEQFF	TGCGCCAGCAGCTTGTTGTGGGGGGCCAACAATGAGCAGTTCTTC
NA	NA	TRBV7-2	TRBJ2-7	CASTRSYEQYF	TGTGCCAGCACCCGCTCCTACGAGCAGTACTTC
NA	NA	TRBV5-4	TRBJ2-2	CASSLAKGGTGELFF	TGTGCCAGCAGCTTGGCGAAAGGGGGGACCGGGGAGCTGTTTTTT
NA	NA	TRBV29-1	TRBJ1-4	CSVEDFQNEKLFF	TGCAGCGTTGAGGATTTCCAGAATGAAAAACTGTTTTTT
NA	NA	TRBV5-6	TRBJ2-1	CASSYRRGATYNEQFF	TGTGCCAGCAGTTATCGCAGGGGTGCGACCTACAATGAGCAGTTCTTC
TRBD1	NA	TRBV29-1	TRBJ2-7	CSVLDRANSYEQYF	TGCAGCGTTCTTGACAGGGCCAACTCCTACGAGCAGTACTTC
NA	NA	TRBV7-9	TRBJ2-1	CALSVSWGEQFF	TGTGCCCTTTCGGTCTCGTGGGGTGAGCAGTTCTTC
NA	few	TRBV6-6	TRBJ1-4	CASRPRAPEEKLFF	TGTGCCAGCCGACCACGGGCCCCAGAGGAAAAACTGTTTTTT
NA	NA	TRBV6-5	TRBJ1-6	CASRQMDSPLHF	TGTGCCAGCAGGCAGATGGATTCACCCCTCCACTTT
NA	NA	TRBV6-6	TRBJ1-1	CASNQRWGAFF	TGTGCCAGCAATCAGAGATGGGGAGCTTTCTTT
NA	NA	TRBV18	TRBJ2-1	CASSPRTENEQFF	TGTGCCAGCTCACCAAGGACGGAGAATGAGCAGTTCTTC
NA	NA	TRBV7-9	TRBJ1-2	CASSPGQQGSYGYTF	TGTGCCAGCAGCCCAGGACAGCAAGGGTCCTATGGCTACACCTTC
NA	few	TRBV10-3	TRBJ1-3	CAISATSSGNTIYF	TGTGCCATCAGTGCTACCAGCTCTGGAAACACCATATATTTT
NA	NA	TRBV28	TRBJ2-7	CASSGTSYYEQYF	TGTGCCAGCTCCGGGACCTCCTACTACGAGCAGTACTTC
TRBD2	NA	TRBV5-4	TRBJ2-7	CASSLASSGSYEQYF	TGTGCCAGCAGCTTGGCATCTAGCGGGTCCTACGAGCAGTACTTC
NA	NA	TRBV7-2	TRBJ1-2	CASSLVWQGDGYTF	TGTGCCAGCAGCTTAGTGTGGCAGGGAGATGGCTACACCTTC
NA	NA	TRBV5-6	TRBJ2-7	CASSMKVGGSTYEQYF	TGTGCCAGCAGTATGAAAGTGGGGGGATCGACCTACGAGCAGTACTTC
TRBD2	many	TRBV6-5	TRBJ2-3	CASSPLAGGTQYF	TGTGCCAGCAGCCCACTAGCGGGGGGTACGCAGTATTTT
NA	NA	TRBV12-2	TRBJ2-1	CASRSRTSGTIYNEQFF	TGTGCAAGTCGCTCACGGACTAGCGGGACTATCTACAATGAGCAGTTCTTC
TRBD2	NA	TRBV19	TRBJ2-1	CASTLTGTSGYNEQFF	TGTGCCAGTACCCTAACCGGGACTAGCGGATACAATGAGCAGTTCTTC
NA	NA	TRBV7-2	TRBJ1-2	CASSFTGRNYGYTF	TGTGCCAGCAGCTTTACAGGGAGGAACTATGGCTACACCTTC
NA	NA	TRBV6-1	TRBJ2-1	CASSVVGAGNEQFF	TGTGCCAGCAGTGTTGTAGGAGCCGGCAATGAGCAGTTCTTC
TRBD1	NA	TRBV6-1	TRBJ1-2	CALGWDRGSYGYTF	TGTGCCCTCGGCTGGGACAGGGGATCTTATGGCTACACCTTC
TRBD2	few	TRBV28	TRBJ2-1	CATPPNNFGGISYNEQFF	TGTGCCACTCCACCAAACAATTTCGGGGGGATCTCCTACAATGAGCAGTTCTTC
NA	NA	TRBV19	TRBJ1-5	CASCTGLNQPQHF	TGTGCCAGTTGTACAGGGTTGAACCAGCCCCAGCATTTT
TRBD1	NA	TRBV18	TRBJ2-3	CASSPKGADRGPSTDTQYF	TGTGCCAGCTCACCAAAGGGTGCGGACAGGGGTCCTAGCACAGATACGCAGTATTTT
NA	few	TRBV6-5	TRBJ2-2	CASSPGLIGELFF	TGTGCCAGCAGCCCCGGACTAATCGGGGAGCTGTTTTTT
NA	few	TRBV2	TRBJ1-4	CASTRNEKLFF	TGTGCCAGTACAAGAAATGAAAAACTGTTTTTT
TRBD1	NA	TRBV2	TRBJ2-5	CASSTTGGQQYF	TGTGCCAGCAGTACGACAGGGGGACAGCAGTACTTC